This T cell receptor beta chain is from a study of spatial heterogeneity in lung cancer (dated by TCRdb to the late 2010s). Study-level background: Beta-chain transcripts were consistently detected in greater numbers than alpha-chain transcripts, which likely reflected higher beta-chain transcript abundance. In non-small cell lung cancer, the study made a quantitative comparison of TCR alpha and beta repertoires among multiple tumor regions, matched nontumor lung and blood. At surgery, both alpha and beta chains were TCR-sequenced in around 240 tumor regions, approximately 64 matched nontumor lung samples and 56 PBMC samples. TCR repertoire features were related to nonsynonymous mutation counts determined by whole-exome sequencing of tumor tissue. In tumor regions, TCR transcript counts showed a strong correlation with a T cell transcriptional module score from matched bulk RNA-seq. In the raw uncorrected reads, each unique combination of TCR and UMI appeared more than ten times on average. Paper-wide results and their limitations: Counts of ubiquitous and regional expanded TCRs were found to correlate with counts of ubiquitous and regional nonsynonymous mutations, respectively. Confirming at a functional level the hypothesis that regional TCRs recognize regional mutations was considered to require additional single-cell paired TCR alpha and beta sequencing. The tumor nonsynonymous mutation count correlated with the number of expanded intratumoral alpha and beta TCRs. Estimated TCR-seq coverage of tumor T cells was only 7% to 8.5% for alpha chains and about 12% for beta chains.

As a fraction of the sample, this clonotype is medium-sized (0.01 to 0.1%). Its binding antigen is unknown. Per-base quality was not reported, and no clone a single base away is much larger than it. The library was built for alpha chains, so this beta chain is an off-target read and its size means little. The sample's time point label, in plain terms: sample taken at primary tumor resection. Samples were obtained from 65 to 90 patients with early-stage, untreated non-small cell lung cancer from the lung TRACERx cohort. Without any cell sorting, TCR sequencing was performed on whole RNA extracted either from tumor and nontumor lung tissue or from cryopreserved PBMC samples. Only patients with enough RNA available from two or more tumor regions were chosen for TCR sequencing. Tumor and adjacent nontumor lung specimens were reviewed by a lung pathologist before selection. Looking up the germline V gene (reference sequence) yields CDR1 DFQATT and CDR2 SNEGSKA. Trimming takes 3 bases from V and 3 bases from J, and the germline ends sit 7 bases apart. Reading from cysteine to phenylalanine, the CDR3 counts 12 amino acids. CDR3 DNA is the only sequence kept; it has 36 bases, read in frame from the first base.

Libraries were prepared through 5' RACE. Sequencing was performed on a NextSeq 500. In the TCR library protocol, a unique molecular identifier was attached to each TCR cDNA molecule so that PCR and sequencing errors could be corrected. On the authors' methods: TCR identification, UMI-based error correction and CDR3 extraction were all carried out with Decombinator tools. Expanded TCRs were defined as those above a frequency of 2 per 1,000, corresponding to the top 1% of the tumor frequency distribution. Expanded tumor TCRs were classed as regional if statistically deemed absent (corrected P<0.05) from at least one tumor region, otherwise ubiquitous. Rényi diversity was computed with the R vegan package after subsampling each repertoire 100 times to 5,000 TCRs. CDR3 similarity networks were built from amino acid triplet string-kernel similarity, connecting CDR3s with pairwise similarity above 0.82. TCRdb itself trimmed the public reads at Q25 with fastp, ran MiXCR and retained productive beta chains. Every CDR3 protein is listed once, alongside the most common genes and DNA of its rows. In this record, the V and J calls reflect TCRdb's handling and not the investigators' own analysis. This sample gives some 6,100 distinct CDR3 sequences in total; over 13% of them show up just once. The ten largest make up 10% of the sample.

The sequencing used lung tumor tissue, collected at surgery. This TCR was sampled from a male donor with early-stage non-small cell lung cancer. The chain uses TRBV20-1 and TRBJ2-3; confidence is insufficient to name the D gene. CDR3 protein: CSASPRTDTQYF. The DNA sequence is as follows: TGCAGTGCTAGTCCCCGAACAGATACGCAGTATTTT.